The clone carrying this T cell receptor beta chain occurred many times. Its antigen is unidentified. One entry per CDR3 protein, called by TCRdb with MiXCR from the reads. The sample consists of about 310,000 distinct CDR3 sequences, 15% to 20% of them appearing once. This entry belongs to a study of T cell repertoires in cytomegalovirus infection. About the study: Public TCR beta signatures were indicative of both CMV infection and a matching HLA type. Study-wide findings and caveats: Predominance within the ex vivo response was attributable to HLA-C-restricted CMV-specific TCR beta clonotypes.

Per the germline V gene, CDR1 is MNHEY and CDR2 is SVGAGI. J gave up 1 base and V 2 bases, and 4 bases lay outside the gene matches. The CDR3 is made up of 15 amino acids. This clonotype was sampled from a human donor in good health (CMV status not recorded). Some clones in this sample may be carry-over from other donors' samples. The chain employs TRBV6-5 and TRBJ1-2, with TRBD1 matching 7 bases. Sequenced sample: PBMCs. The CDR3 coding sequence is TGTGCCAGCAGTTACGGACAGGATCGTAACTATGGCTACACCTTC. It encodes CASSYGQDRNYGYTF.